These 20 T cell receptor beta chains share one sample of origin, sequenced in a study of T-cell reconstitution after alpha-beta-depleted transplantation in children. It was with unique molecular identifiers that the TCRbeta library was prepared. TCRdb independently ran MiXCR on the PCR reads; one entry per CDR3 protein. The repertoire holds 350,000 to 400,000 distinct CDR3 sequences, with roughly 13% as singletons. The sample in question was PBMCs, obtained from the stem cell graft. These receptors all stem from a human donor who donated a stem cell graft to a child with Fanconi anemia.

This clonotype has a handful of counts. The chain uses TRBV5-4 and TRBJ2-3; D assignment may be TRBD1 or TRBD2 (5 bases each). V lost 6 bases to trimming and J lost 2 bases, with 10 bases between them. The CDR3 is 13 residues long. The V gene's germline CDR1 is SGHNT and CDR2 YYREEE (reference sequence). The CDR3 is CASTRGATDTQYF. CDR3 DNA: TGTGCCAGCACCCGAGGGGCCACAGATACGCAGTATTTT.

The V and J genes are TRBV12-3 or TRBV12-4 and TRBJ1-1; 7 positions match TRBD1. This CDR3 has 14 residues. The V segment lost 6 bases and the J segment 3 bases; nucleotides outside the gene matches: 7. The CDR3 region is CASSSPTGDTEAFF. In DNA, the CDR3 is TGTGCCAGCAGCTCCCCTACAGGGGACACTGAAGCTTTCTTT.

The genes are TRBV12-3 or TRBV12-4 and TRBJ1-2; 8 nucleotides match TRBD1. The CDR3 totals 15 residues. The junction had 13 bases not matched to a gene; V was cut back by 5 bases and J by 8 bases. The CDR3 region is CASSAGTGGIWGYTF. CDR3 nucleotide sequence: TGTGCCAGCAGTGCGGGGACAGGTGGGATATGGGGCTACACCTTC.

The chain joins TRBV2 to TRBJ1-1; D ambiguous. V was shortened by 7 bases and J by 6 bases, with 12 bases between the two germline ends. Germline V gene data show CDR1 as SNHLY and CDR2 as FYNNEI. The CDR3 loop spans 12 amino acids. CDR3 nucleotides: TGTGCCAGCACCATAGAATACGCTGAAGCTTTCTTT. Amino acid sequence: CASTIEYAEAFF. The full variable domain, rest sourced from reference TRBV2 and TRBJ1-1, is EPEVTQTPSHQVTQMGQEVILRCVPISNHLYFYWYRQILGQKVEFLVSFYNNEISEKSEIFDDQFSVERPDGSNFTLKIRSTKLEDSAMYFCASTIEYAEAFFGQGTRLTVV.

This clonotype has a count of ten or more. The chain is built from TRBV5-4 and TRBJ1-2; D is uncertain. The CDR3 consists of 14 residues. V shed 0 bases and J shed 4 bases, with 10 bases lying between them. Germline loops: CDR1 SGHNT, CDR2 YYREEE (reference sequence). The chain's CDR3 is CASSLVQTTYGYTF. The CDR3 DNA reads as TGTGCCAGCAGCTTGGTTCAGACAACCTATGGCTACACCTTC. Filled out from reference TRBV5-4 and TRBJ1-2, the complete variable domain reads ETGVTQSPTHLIKTRGQQVTLRCSSQSGHNTVSWYQQALGQGPQFIFQYYREEENGRGNFPPRFSGLQFPNYSSELNVNALELDDSALYLCASSLVQTTYGYTFGSGTRLTVV.

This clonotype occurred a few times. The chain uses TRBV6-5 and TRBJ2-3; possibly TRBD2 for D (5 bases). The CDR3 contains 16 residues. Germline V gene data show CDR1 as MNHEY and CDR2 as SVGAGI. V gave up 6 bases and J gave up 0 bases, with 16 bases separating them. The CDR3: CASRGNDRGSTDTQYF. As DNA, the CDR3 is TGTGCCAGCAGGGGCAATGATCGAGGGAGCACAGATACGCAGTATTTT.

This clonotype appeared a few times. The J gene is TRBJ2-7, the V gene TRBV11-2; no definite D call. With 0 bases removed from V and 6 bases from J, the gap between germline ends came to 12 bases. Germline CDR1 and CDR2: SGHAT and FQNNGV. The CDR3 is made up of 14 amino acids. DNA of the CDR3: TGTGCCAGCAGCTTAGATTCTGGCCGGCGCGAGCAGTACTTC. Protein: CASSLDSGRREQYF. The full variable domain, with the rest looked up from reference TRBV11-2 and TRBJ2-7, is EAGVAQSPRYKIIEKRQSVAFWCNPISGHATLYWYQQILGQGPKLLIQFQNNGVVDDSQLPKDRFSAERLKGVDSTLKIQPAKLEDSAVYLCASSLDSGRREQYFGPGTRLTVT.

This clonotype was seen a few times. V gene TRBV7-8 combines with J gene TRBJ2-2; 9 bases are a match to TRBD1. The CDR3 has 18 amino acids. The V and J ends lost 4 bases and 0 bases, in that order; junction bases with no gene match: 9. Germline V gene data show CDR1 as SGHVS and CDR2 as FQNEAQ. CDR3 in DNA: TGTGCCAGCAGCTCACGGACAGGGGTCCTCTCGAACACCGGGGAGCTGTTTTTT. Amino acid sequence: CASSSRTGVLSNTGELFF.

CDR3 region: CASSLPRGPGANVLTF. In nucleotides, the CDR3 is TGCGCCAGCAGCTTGCCCCGGGGGCCTGGGGCCAACGTCCTGACTTTC. V usage is TRBV5-1 and J usage is TRBJ2-6, with D perhaps TRBD1 or TRBD2 (6 bases each). The length of the CDR3 is 16 residues. V lost 1 base, J lost 2 bases, and 10 bases lay in between. Germline V gene lookup returns CDR1 SGHRS and CDR2 YFSETQ.

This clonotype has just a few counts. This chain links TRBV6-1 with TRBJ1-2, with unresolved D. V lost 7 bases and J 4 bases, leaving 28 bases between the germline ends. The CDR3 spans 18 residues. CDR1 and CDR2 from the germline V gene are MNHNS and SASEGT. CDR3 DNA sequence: TGTGCCAGCACCGAGGGAGGGTTTCTTGCTCCATTCTCCTATGGCTACACCTTC. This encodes CASTEGGFLAPFSYGYTF.

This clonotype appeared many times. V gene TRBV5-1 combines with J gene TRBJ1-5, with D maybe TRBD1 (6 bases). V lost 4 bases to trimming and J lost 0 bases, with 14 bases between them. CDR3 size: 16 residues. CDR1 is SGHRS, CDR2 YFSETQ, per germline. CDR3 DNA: TGCGCCAGCAGCCCGGGGGCAGGAGGTAGCAATCAGCCCCAGCATTTT. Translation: CASSPGAGGSNQPQHF.

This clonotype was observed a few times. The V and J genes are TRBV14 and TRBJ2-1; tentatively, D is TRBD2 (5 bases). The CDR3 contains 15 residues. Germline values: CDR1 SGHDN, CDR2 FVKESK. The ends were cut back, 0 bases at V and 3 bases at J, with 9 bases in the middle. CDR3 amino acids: CASSQEVEDYNEQFF. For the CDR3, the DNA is TGTGCCAGCAGCCAAGAAGTGGAGGACTACAATGAGCAGTTCTTC.

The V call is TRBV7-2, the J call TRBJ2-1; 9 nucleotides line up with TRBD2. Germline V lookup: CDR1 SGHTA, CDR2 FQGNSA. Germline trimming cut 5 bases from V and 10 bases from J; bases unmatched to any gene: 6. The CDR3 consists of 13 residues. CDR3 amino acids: CASSLAGGLEQFF. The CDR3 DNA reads TGTGCCAGCAGCCTCGCGGGGGGGCTCGAGCAGTTCTTC.

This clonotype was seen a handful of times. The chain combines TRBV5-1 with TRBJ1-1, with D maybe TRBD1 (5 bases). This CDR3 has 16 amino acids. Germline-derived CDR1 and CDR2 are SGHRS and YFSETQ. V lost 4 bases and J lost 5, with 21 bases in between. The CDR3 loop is CASSLGSGLEGTEAFF. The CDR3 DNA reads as TGCGCCAGCAGCCTAGGTTCAGGTCTTGAGGGGACTGAAGCTTTCTTT.

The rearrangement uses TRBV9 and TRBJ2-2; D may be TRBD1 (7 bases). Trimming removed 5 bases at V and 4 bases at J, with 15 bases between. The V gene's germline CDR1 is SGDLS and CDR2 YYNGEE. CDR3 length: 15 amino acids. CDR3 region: CASSRQGGLTGELFF. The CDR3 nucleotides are TGTGCCAGCAGTAGACAGGGAGGACTCACCGGGGAGCTGTTTTTT.

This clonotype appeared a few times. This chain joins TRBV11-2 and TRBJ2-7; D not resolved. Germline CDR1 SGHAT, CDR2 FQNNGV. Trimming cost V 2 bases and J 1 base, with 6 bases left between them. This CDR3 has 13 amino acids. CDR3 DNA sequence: TGTGCCAGCAGCTTAACCGAATCCTACGAGCAGTACGTC. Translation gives CASSLTESYEQYV.

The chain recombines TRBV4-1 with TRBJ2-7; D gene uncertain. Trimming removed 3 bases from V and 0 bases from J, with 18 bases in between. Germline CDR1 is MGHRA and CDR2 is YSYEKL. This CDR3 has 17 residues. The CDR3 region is CASSQPIFGGNSYEQYF. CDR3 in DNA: TGCGCCAGCAGCCAGCCCATATTTGGCGGTAACTCCTACGAGCAGTACTTC.

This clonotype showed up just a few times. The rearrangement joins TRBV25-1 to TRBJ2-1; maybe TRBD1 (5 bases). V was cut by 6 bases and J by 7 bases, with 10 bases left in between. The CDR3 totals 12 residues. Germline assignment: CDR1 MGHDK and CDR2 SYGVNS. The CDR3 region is CASSRTTNEQFF. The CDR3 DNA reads TGTGCCAGCAGCCGGACAACGAATGAGCAGTTCTTC.

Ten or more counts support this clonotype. CDR3 in DNA: TGTGCCAGCGGAACAGGTCCGAACACTGAAGCTTTCTTT. Its translation: CASGTGPNTEAFF. The chain joins TRBV2 to TRBJ1-1; perhaps TRBD1 as D (5 bases). V was cut by 8 bases and J by 1 base, with 11 bases left in between. The germline CDR1 and CDR2 sequences are SNHLY and FYNNEI. The CDR3 loop spans 13 amino acids.

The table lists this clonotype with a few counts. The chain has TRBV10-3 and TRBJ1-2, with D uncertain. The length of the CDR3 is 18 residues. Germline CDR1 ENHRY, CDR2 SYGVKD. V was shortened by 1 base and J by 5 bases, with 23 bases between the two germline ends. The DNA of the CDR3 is TGTGCCATCAGTGAGTGGAAGGTCCCGAAACCGACATCATATGGCTACACCTTC. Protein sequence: CAISEWKVPKPTSYGYTF.